Each of the 17 T cell receptor beta chains below was sequenced from the same sample in a study of blood T cell repertoires in COVID-19. Only in-frame clones appear in the TCRdb table, and some are missing; sequencing was by immunoSEQ multiplex PCR. The data show over 200,000 clones, approximately 90% seen once. Sequencing input: peripheral blood. These receptors all come from a woman between 40 and 55 years old with acute or convalescent COVID-19.

A few counts support this clone. V is TRBV2 and J is TRBJ1-6; 10 bases fit TRBD1. Per germline, CDR1 SNHLY and CDR2 FYNNEI. After removal of 7 bases from V and 19 bases from J, the junction contained 19 bases not matched to a gene. The CDR3 contains 15 residues. Here the CDR3 DNA reads TGTGCCAGCAATAAAGGGGGGACAGGGGCCGAAAGGTCTCACTTT. Protein product: CASNKGGTGAERSHF. The full variable domain, rest sourced from reference TRBV2 and TRBJ1-6, is EPEVTQTPSHQVTQMGQEVILRCVPISNHLYFYWYRQILGQKVEFLVSFYNNEISEKSEIFDDQFSVERPDGSNFTLKIRSTKLEDSAMYFCASNKGGTGAERSHFGNGTRLTVT.

This chain connects TRBV3-1 (or the pseudogene TRBV3-2) to TRBJ2-5, with 8 bases aligning to TRBD2. V lost 8 bases to trimming and J lost 2 bases; unmatched junction nucleotides: 4. The CDR3 runs to 13 residues. CDR1 LGHDT and CDR2 YNNKEL come from the germline V gene (reference sequence). Written as DNA, the CDR3 is TGTGCCAGCCTACGGGAGGGGCAAGAGACCCAGTACTTC. Translated: CASLREGQETQYF.

The V gene is TRBV3-1 (or the pseudogene TRBV3-2), the J gene TRBJ2-4, with TRBD2 matching over 7 bases. Per germline, CDR1 LGHDT and CDR2 YNNKEL (reference sequence). The CDR3 contains 15 residues. J lost 6 bases, V lost 4 bases, and 9 bases had no gene match. The CDR3 sequence is CASSPGGSFRNIQYF. Here the CDR3 DNA reads TGTGCCAGCAGCCCGGGGGGAAGCTTTCGAAACATTCAGTACTTC.

A single count supports this clone. The chain is built from TRBV5-4 and TRBJ2-2; TRBD1 might be the D (7 bases). CDR1 and CDR2 (germline): SGHNT, YYREEE (reference sequence). V was trimmed by 0 bases and J by 4 bases, leaving 16 bases between them. The CDR3 is 17 amino acids. CDR3 amino acids: CASSLDLAQGGTGELFF. DNA of the CDR3: TGTGCCAGCAGCTTGGACCTCGCCCAGGGGGGCACCGGGGAGCTGTTTTTT.

The V call is TRBV6-5, the J call TRBJ2-7, with D perhaps matching TRBD2 (6 bases). V lost 7 bases and J 5 bases, leaving 18 bases between the germline ends. Germline CDR1 reads MNHEY; CDR2 reads SVGAGI. The CDR3 sequence is 14 residues long. CDR3 DNA sequence: TGTGCCAGCACCTACAGCCAAGGAGGGAACGAGCAGTACGTC. Translated: CASTYSQGGNEQYV.

The chain has TRBV30 and TRBJ1-4; D ambiguous. The CDR3 consists of 13 residues. Germline V CDR1 and CDR2: GTSNPN, SVGIG (reference sequence). V lost 1 base to trimming and J lost 7 bases, with 10 bases between them. CDR3 sequence reads: CAWSATPGEKLFF. The DNA for the CDR3 is TGTGCCTGGAGTGCAACCCCGGGTGAAAAACTGTTTTTT. Looking up the rest from reference TRBV30 and TRBJ1-4 gives the full variable domain: SQTIHQWPATLVQPVGSPLSLECTVEGTSNPNLYWYRQAAGRGLQLLFYSVGIGQISSEVPQNLSASRPQDRQFILSSKKLLLSDSGFYLCAWSATPGEKLFFGSGTQLSVL.

V and J are TRBV5-1 and TRBJ2-2; D perhaps matches TRBD2 (7 bases). V was pared by 4 bases and J by 2 bases, with 12 bases between. From germline, CDR1 is SGHRS and CDR2 YFSETQ. This CDR3 is 15 amino acids long. DNA for the CDR3: TGCGCCAGCAGCAAGGGGGGGCGCAACACCGGGGAGCTGTTTTTT. This codes for CASSKGGRNTGELFF.

The CDR3 region has the DNA TGCGCCAGCAGCGTGGGACAGGGTAATCAGCCCCAGCATTTT. This gives the protein CASSVGQGNQPQHF. V usage is TRBV5-1 and J usage is TRBJ1-5; 9 bases are shared with TRBD1. The J segment lost 4 bases and the V segment lost 4 bases, leaving 3 bases of the junction unmatched. CDR3 length: 14 amino acids. Per the germline V gene, CDR1 is SGHRS and CDR2 is YFSETQ.

This chain joins TRBV5-6 and TRBJ1-2; TRBD1 aligns across 11 bases. The CDR3 consists of 15 residues. Germline values: CDR1 SGHDT, CDR2 YYEEEE. V lost 0 bases to trimming and J lost 6 bases; unmatched junction nucleotides: 4. The CDR3 is CASSLVDRGLDGYTF. CDR3 in DNA: TGTGCCAGCAGCTTGGTGGACAGGGGGCTGGATGGCTACACCTTC.

The chain carries TRBV2 and TRBJ2-1; a possible D gene is TRBD2 (6 bases). V shed 5 bases and J shed 4 bases, with 6 bases lying between them. Germline V lookup: CDR1 SNHLY, CDR2 FYNNEI. This CDR3 is built from 12 residues. As DNA, the CDR3 is TGTGCCAGCAGTCGGGAGTACAATGAGCAGTTCTTC. Translation gives CASSREYNEQFF.

This chain joins TRBV4-1 and TRBJ2-1, with 7 bases lining up with TRBD1. V gave up 1 base and J gave up 4 bases; unmatched junction bases: 1. The germline V gene encodes CDR1 MGHRA and CDR2 YSYEKL. The CDR3 is 14 amino acids. CDR3 region: CASSQGGQYNEQFF. CDR3 DNA sequence: TGCGCCAGCAGCCAAGGGGGACAGTACAATGAGCAGTTCTTC.

The gene calls are TRBV2 and TRBJ2-2; a possible D gene is TRBD2 (6 bases). CDR3 length equals 14 residues. Germline-derived CDR1 and CDR2 are SNHLY and FYNNEI. Trimming removed 4 bases at V and 5 bases at J, with 11 bases between. CDR3 in amino acids: CASSAGLSTGELFF. CDR3 nucleotides: TGTGCCAGCAGTGCGGGACTTTCAACCGGGGAGCTGTTTTTT.

V usage is TRBV7-2 and J usage is TRBJ2-1; no reliable D call. The germline V gene encodes CDR1 SGHTA and CDR2 FQGNSA. The CDR3 length is 15 residues. V dropped 4 bases and J dropped 4 bases, with 14 bases sitting between them. CDR3 protein: CASSWQAINYNEQFF. The CDR3, as DNA: TGTGCCAGCAGCTGGCAGGCTATAAATTACAATGAGCAGTTCTTC.

This chain links TRBV2 with TRBJ1-5, with D maybe TRBD1 (6 bases). CDR3 length: 15 amino acids. Deletions cut 3 bases from V and 4 bases from J, with 13 bases between. Germline CDR1 and CDR2: SNHLY and FYNNEI. CDR3 nucleotide sequence: TGTGCCAGCAGTGACCCAGGGAGGGGGAATCAGCCCCAGCATTTT. Its translation is CASSDPGRGNQPQHF.

This sequence joins TRBV7-9 and TRBJ1-5, with TRBD1 as a possible D gene (5 bases). The CDR3 length is 13 residues. CDR1 and CDR2 (germline): SEHNR, FQNEAQ (reference sequence). With 7 bases removed from V and 1 base from J, the gap between germline ends came to 8 bases. This CDR3 reads CASNKGSNQPQHF. The DNA of the CDR3 is TGTGCCAGCAATAAGGGGAGCAATCAGCCCCAGCATTTT.

The V gene is TRBV6-6, the J gene TRBJ1-4, with D maybe TRBD1 (6 bases). V lost 10 bases and J lost 4, with 13 bases in between. This CDR3 spans 13 amino acids. Germline V gene sequence: CDR1 MNHNY, CDR2 SVGAGI (reference sequence). Here the CDR3 DNA reads TGTGCCACACTTAGACAGGATAATGAAAAACTGTTTTTT. This translates into CATLRQDNEKLFF.

The genes are TRBV6-5 and TRBJ2-3; 13 positions match TRBD2. The CDR3 extends over 16 amino acids. The J segment lost 5 bases and the V segment lost 2 bases, leaving 4 bases of the junction unmatched. Germline lookup yields CDR1 MNHEY and CDR2 SVGAGI. CDR3 amino acids: CASSYAGTSGEDTQYF. The CDR3 nucleotides are TGTGCCAGCAGTTACGCCGGGACTAGCGGGGAAGATACGCAGTATTTT.